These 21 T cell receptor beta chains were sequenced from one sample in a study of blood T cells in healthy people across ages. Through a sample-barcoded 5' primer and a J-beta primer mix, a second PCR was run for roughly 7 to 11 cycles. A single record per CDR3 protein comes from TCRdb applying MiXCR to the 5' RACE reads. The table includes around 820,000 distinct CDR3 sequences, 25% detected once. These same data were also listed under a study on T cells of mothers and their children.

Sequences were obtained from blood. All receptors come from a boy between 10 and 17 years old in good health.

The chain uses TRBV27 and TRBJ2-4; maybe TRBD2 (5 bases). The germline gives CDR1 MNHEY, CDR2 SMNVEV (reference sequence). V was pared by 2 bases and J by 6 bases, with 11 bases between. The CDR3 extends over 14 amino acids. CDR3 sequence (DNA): TGTGCCAGCAGTTTAGCGGGCAGATTAAACATTCAGTACTTC. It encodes CASSLAGRLNIQYF.

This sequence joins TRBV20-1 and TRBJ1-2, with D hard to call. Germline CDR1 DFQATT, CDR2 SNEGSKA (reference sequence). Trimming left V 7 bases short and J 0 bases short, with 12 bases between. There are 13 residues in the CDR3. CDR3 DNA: TGCAGTGTGAGGAGGATCTCTAACTATGGCTACACCTTC. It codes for CSVRRISNYGYTF.

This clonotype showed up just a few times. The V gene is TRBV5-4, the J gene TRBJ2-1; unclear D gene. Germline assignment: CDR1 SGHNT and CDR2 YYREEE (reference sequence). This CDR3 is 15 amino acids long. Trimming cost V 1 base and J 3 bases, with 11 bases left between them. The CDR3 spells CASSLRLGLYNEQFF. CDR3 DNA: TGTGCCAGCAGCTTGAGGCTAGGGCTCTACAATGAGCAGTTCTTC.

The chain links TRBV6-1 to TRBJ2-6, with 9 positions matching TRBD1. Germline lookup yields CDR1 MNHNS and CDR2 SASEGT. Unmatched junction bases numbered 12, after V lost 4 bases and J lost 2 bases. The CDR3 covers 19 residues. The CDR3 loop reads CASSVTTGTGNPGANVLTF. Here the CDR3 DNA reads TGTGCCAGCAGTGTCACCACCGGGACAGGGAACCCTGGGGCCAACGTCCTGACTTTC.

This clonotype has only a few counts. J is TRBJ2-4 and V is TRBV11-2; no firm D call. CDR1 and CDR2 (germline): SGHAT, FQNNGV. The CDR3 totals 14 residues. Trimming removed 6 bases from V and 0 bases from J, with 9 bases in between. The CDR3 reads CASRPPEAKNIQYF. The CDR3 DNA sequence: TGTGCCAGCAGACCCCCTGAAGCCAAAAACATTCAGTACTTC.

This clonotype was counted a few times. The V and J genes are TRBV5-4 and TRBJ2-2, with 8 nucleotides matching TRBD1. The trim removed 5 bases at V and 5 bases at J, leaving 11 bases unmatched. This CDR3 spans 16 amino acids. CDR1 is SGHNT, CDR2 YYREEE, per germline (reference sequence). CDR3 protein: CASSSRQGAITGELFF. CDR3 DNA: TGTGCCAGCAGTTCGAGGCAGGGGGCAATTACCGGGGAGCTGTTTTTT.

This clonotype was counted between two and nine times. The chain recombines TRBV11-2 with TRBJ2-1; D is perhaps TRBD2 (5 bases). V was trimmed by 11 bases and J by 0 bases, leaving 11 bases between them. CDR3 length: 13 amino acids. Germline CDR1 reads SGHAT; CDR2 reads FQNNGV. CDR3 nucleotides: TGTGCCTGGACTGGCAGCTCCTACAATGAGCAGTTCTTC. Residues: CAWTGSSYNEQFF.

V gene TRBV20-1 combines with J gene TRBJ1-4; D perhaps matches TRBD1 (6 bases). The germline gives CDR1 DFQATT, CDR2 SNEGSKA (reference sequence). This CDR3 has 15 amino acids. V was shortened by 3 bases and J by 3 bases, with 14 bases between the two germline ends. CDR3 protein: CSARRGAGANEKLFF. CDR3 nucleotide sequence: TGCAGTGCTAGGCGGGGGGCCGGAGCTAATGAAAAACTGTTTTTT.

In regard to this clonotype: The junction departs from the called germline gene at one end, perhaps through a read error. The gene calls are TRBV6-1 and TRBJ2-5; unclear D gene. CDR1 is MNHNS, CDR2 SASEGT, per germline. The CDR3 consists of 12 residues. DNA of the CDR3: TGTACCAGCAGTGAACTCTGGGAGACCCAGTACTTC. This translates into CTSSELWETQYF.

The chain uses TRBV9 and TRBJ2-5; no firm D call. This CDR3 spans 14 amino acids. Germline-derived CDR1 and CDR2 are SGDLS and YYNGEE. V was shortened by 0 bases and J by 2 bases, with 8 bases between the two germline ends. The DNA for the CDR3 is TGTGCCAGCAGCGTAGGCGTGCTACAAGAGACCCAGTACTTC. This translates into CASSVGVLQETQYF.

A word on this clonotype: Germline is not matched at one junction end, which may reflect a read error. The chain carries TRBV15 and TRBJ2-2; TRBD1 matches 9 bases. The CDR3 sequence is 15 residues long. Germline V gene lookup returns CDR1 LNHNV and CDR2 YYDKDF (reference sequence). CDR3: CATSRGDRATGALFF. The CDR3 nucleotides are TGTGCCACCAGCAGAGGGGACAGGGCCACCGGGGCGCTGTTTTTT.

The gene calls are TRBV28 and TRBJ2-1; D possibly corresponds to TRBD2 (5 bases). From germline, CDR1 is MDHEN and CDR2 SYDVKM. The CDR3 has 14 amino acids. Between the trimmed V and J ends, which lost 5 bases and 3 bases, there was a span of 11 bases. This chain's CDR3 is CASSIGRDYNEQFF. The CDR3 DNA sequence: TGTGCCAGCAGTATCGGTCGGGACTACAATGAGCAGTTCTTC.

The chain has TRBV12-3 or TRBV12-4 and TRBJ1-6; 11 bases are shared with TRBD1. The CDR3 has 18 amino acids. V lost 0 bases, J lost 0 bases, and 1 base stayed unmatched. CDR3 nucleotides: TGTGCCAGCAGTTTAGCCGGGACAGGGGGCTCCTATAATTCACCCCTCCACTTT. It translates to CASSLAGTGGSYNSPLHF.

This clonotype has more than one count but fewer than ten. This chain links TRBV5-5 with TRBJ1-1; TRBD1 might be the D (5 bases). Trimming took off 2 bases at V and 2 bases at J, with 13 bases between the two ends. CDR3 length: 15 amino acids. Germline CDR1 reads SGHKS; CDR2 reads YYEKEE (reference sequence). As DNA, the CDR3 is TGTGCCAGCAGCTTAGGGGTTCCTGGTAACACTGAAGCTTTCTTT. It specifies CASSLGVPGNTEAFF.

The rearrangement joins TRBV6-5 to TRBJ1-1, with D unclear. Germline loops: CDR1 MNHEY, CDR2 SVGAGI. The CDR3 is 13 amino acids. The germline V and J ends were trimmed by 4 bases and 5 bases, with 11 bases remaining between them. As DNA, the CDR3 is TGTGCCAGCAGTTCCTGGGTGAGAACTGAAGCTTTCTTT. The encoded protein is CASSSWVRTEAFF.

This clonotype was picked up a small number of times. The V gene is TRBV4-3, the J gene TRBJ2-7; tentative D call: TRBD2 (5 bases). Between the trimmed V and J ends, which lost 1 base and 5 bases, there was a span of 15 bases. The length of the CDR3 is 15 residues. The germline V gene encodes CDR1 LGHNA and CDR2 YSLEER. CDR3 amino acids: CASSQGRGEAHEQYF. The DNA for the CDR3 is TGCGCCAGCAGCCAAGGTCGGGGAGAGGCCCACGAGCAGTACTTC.

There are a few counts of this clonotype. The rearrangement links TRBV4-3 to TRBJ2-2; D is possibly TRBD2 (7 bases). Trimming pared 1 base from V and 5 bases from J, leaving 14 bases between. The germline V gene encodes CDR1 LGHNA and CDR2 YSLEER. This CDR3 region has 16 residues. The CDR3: CASSQAPRGATGELFF. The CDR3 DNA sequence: TGCGCCAGCAGCCAAGCTCCCCGGGGGGCGACCGGGGAGCTGTTTTTT.

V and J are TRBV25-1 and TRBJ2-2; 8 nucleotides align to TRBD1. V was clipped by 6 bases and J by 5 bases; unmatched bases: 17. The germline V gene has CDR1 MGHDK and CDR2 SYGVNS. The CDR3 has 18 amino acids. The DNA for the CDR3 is TGTGCCAGCAGACCCACATTACTTTGGGACAGGAGAACCGGGGAGCTGTTTTTT. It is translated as CASRPTLLWDRRTGELFF.

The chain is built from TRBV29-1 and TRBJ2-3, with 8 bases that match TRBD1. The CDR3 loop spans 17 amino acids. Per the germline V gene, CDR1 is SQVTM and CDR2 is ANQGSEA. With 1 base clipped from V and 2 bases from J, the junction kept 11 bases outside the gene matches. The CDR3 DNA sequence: TGCAGCGTTGAAGGCGAGTCGTCAGGGGGCTCCACAGATACGCAGTATTTT. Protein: CSVEGESSGGSTDTQYF.

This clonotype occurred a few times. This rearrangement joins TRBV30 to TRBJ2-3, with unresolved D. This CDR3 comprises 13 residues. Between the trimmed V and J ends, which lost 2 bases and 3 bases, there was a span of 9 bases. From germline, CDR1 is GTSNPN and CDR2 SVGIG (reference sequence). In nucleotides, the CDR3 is TGTGCCTGGAGTAGAATGACGACAGATACGCAGTATTTT. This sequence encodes CAWSRMTTDTQYF.

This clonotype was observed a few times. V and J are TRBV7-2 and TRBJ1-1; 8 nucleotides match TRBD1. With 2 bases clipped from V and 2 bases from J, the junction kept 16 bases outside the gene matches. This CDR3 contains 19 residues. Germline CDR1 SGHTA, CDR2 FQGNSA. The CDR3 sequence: CASSLTRSKRTGPNTEAFF. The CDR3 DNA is TGTGCCAGCAGCTTAACAAGAAGCAAAAGGACAGGGCCCAACACTGAAGCTTTCTTT.